This TCR beta chain stems from a study of blood T cell repertoires in COVID-19. Germline CDR1 is SGHTA and CDR2 is FQGNSA. The ends lost 5 bases at V and 5 bases at J; junction bases unmatched: 9. This CDR3 region has 16 residues. Repertoires were generated with immunoSEQ multiplex PCR, while TCRdb's copy carries only in-frame clones and drops some. The sample yields about 35,000 clones, 80% seen once. This clone was counted only a few times. The receptor comes from a woman between 65 and 79 years old with acute or convalescent COVID-19. Source material: peripheral blood. V is TRBV7-2 and J is TRBJ2-1; 10 bases are a match to TRBD2. The CDR3 coding sequence is TGTGCCAGCAGCCCGAGCGTAGCGGGAGGCAACAATGAGCAGTTCTTC. Translating gives CASSPSVAGGNNEQFF. The full variable domain, its missing parts supplied by reference TRBV7-2 and TRBJ2-1, is GAGVSQSPSNKVTEKGKDVELRCDPISGHTALYWYRQSLGQGLEFLIYFQGNSAPDKSGLPSDRFSAERTGGSVSTLTIQRTQQEDSAVYLCASSPSVAGGNNEQFFGPGTRLTVL.